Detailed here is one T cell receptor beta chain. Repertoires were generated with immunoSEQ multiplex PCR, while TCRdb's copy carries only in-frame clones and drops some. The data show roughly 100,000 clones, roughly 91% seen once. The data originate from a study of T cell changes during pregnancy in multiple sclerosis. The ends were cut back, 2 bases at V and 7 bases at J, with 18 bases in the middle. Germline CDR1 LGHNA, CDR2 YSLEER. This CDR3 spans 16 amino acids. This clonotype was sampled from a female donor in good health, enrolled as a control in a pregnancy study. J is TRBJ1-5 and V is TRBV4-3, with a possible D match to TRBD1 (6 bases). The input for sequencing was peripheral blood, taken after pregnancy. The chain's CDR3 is CASSQMAGVEIQPQHF. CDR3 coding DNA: TGCGCCAGCAGCCAAATGGCAGGGGTGGAAATACAGCCCCAGCATTTT.